This TCR beta chain emerged from a study of CD8 T cells in ankylosing spondylitis. General observations from the study: Disease-linked clones displayed a CD8+ phenotype and appeared relatively rarely in peripheral blood. Certain motif variants had earlier appeared in reactive arthritis synovial fluid and blood. Made up of several highly homologous variants, a TCR beta motif appeared characteristic of ankylosing spondylitis blood. Matched ankylosing spondylitis synovial fluid reportedly contained a significantly enriched population of disease-linked clones.

The germline CDR1 and CDR2 sequences are MNHEY and SVGAGI. V shed 4 bases and J shed 9 bases, with 25 bases lying between them. The CDR3 is made up of 17 amino acids. This clonotype was seen many times. The antigen is not known. For TCR beta, libraries came from quantitative 5'-RACE with molecular barcodes. One entry per CDR3 protein, called by TCRdb with MiXCR from the 5' RACE reads. The sample has about 460,000 distinct CDR3 sequences; about 5% are singletons. The source is a male donor with ankylosing spondylitis. The V gene is TRBV6-5, the J gene TRBJ2-1; D perhaps matches TRBD2 (6 bases). The material sequenced was blood, either unsorted or a sorted T cell fraction (not recorded which). The CDR3 coding sequence is TGTGCCAGCAGTTCCCGGGGAAGCCCCGTGGGGGGTGGTGAGCAGTTCTTC. Its protein product is CASSSRGSPVGGGEQFF.